The 9 T cell receptor beta chains reported below all come from one sample, sequenced in a study of human T cells and chemical hapten exposure. Each CDR3 protein gets one entry after TCRdb re-called the RACE reads with MiXCR. There are tens of thousands of distinct CDR3 sequences in the sample; 8.5% to 9.5% occur only once, and about 6.6% lies in the top ten. Time point noted: patch test 2, 6 weeks after DPC sensitization. Treatment specified: therapeutic diphenylcyclopropenone sensitization with weekly scalp DPC. The sample here was whole blood, taken in connection with sensitization to the hapten diphenylcyclopropenone (DPC). The source of these receptors is a man aged 25-45 years with alopecia areata. Some clones in this sample may be carry-over from other donors' samples.

This clonotype was counted ten times or more. The rearrangement links TRBV12-3 or TRBV12-4 to TRBJ1-2; D is ambiguous. V was clipped by 7 bases and J by 5 bases, with 20 bases between them. The CDR3 consists of 15 residues. CDR3 nucleotide sequence: TGTGCCAGCACCCCCCAGATCAGTGATACTTATGGCTACACCTTC. It translates to CASTPQISDTYGYTF.

This clonotype has a count of ten or more. The chain has TRBV25-1 and TRBJ1-5; the D is unclear. Trimming pared 1 base from V and 11 bases from J, leaving 18 bases between. The CDR3 extends over 15 amino acids. CDR1 and CDR2 from the germline V gene are MGHDK and SYGVNS. The CDR3: CASSELEQESFAQHF. The CDR3 coding sequence is TGTGCCAGCAGTGAATTAGAGCAGGAGAGTTTTGCCCAGCATTTT.

This clonotype has at least ten counts. The gene calls are TRBV9 and TRBJ1-6; D remains ambiguous. Germline-derived CDR1 and CDR2 are SGDLS and YYNGEE. The CDR3 consists of 14 residues. V was cut by 4 bases and J by 9 bases, with 14 bases left in between. The CDR3 region is CASSPSLEPSPLHF. The CDR3, as DNA: TGTGCCAGCAGCCCCTCGCTGGAGCCTTCACCCCTCCACTTT.

The rearrangement links TRBV29-1 to TRBJ2-6; D perhaps matches TRBD1 (5 bases). Germline values: CDR1 SQVTM, CDR2 ANQGSEA. The length of the CDR3 is 17 residues. The CDR3 spells CIFRPNRGHSGANVLTF. As DNA, the CDR3 is TGCATTTTTAGACCGAATAGGGGCCACTCTGGGGCCAACGTCCTGACTTTC.

The chain is built from TRBV30 and TRBJ1-1, with TRBD1 as a possible D gene (5 bases). The CDR3 spans 12 residues. The germline CDR1 and CDR2 sequences are GTSNPN and SVGIG (reference sequence). Trimming took off 6 bases at V and 5 bases at J, with 13 bases between the two ends. The CDR3 DNA reads TGTGCCTGCCTATCCAGGGCGACTGAAGCTTTCTTT. As protein: CACLSRATEAFF.

In this sample, this clonotype turned up a few times. The chain is built from TRBV27 and TRBJ1-5; 8 nucleotides align to TRBD1. Germline CDR1 reads MNHEY; CDR2 reads SMNVEV (reference sequence). Trimming took 5 bases from V and 3 from J; bases not matched to a gene: 9. CDR3 length: 16 amino acids. CDR3 in amino acids: CASSPVGQGLNQPQHF. The CDR3 DNA is TGTGCCAGCAGTCCCGTAGGACAGGGCCTCAATCAGCCCCAGCATTTT.

The V and J genes are TRBV5-1 and TRBJ2-5; D is ambiguous. V shed 3 bases and J shed 1 base, with 7 bases lying between them. Germline-derived CDR1 and CDR2 are SGHRS and YFSETQ. This CDR3 contains 13 residues. The CDR3 here is CASSWTVQETQYF. CDR3 sequence (DNA): TGCGCCAGCAGCTGGACGGTCCAAGAGACCCAGTACTTC.

This clonotype has a count of ten or more. This chain uses TRBV4-3 with TRBJ1-1, with unresolved D. The CDR3 loop spans 15 amino acids. The V end was cut by 0 bases, the J end by 3 bases, with 11 bases between. CDR1 and CDR2 (germline): LGHNA, YSLEER. The CDR3 sequence is CASSQDLGRYTEAFF. CDR3 in DNA: TGCGCCAGCAGCCAAGATCTCGGCAGATACACTGAAGCTTTCTTT.

The chain is built from TRBV7-9 and TRBJ2-3; D tentatively fits TRBD1 or TRBD2 (6 bases each). The CDR3 is 15 residues long. Germline CDR1 reads SEHNR; CDR2 reads FQNEAQ (reference sequence). The V end was cut by 6 bases, the J end by 2 bases, with 15 bases between. The CDR3 sequence is CASSSSGAVTDTQYF. In DNA form, the CDR3 reads TGTGCCAGCAGTTCGTCGGGGGCAGTCACAGATACGCAGTATTTT.